This T cell receptor (beta chain) was recovered during a study of CD8+CD57+ T cells in acquired aplastic anemia. Study-wide results and caveats: In common between the patients and the controls were more than 25 CD8+ CDR3 sequences.

As for this clonotype: Its matching antigen is unknown.

The CDR3 extends over 14 amino acids. Trimming stripped 5 bases from V and 0 bases from J, with 11 bases between. Germline V lookup: CDR1 SGDLS, CDR2 YYNGEE. Patients picked for sequencing had shown CD8+CD57+ cell expansion detected by flow cytometry. The enrolled patients all had severe acquired aplastic anemia. Using genomic DNA as the template, TCR beta VDJ and CDR3 profiling was carried out. TCRdb ran MiXCR on the reads and lists one entry per CDR3 protein. This sample has some 120,000 distinct CDR3 sequences, with almost 40% found just once. The rearrangement links TRBV9 to TRBJ1-1; D remains ambiguous. Sequenced material: sorted CD4+, CD8+, or CD8+CD57+ T cells (not recorded which) from PBMCs. This TCR was recovered from a human donor with aplastic anemia. The CDR3 loop is CASSPSPMNTEAFF. The CDR3 coding sequence is TGTGCCAGCAGTCCGAGCCCTATGAACACTGAAGCTTTCTTT.